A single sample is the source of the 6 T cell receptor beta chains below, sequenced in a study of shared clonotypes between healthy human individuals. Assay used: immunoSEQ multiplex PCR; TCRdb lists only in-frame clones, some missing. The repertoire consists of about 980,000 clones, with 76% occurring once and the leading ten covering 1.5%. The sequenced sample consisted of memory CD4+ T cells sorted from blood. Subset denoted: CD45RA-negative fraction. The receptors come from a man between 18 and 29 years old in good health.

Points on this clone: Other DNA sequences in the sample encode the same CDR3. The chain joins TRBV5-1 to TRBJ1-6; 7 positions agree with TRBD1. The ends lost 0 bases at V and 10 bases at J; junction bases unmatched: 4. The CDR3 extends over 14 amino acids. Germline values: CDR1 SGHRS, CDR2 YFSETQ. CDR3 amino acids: CASSLGQGVSPLHF. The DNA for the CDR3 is TGCGCCAGCAGCTTGGGCCAGGGGGTCTCACCCCTCCACTTT.

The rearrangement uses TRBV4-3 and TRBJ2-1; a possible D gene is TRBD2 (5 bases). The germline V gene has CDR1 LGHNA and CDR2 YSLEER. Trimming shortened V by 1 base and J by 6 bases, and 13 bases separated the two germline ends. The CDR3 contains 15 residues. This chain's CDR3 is CASSQGLNSVNEQFF. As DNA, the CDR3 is TGCGCCAGCAGCCAAGGGCTTAATAGCGTCAATGAGCAGTTCTTC.

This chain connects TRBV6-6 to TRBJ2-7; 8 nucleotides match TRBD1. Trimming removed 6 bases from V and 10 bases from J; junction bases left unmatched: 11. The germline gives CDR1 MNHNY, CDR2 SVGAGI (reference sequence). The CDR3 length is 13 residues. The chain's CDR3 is CASSPPGQAYQYF. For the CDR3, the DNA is TGTGCCAGCAGCCCCCCGGGACAGGCTTATCAGTACTTC.

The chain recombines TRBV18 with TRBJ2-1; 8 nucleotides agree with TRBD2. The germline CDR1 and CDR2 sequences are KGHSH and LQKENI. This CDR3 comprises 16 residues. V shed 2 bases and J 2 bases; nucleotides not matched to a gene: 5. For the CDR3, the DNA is TGTGCCAGCTCACCAATAACTAGCGGTCCCTACAATGAGCAGTTCTTC. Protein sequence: CASSPITSGPYNEQFF.

The CDR3 DNA is TGTGCCAGCACCGACCCGACTAGGGGGGAATACAATGAGCAGTTCTTC. It yields the protein CASTDPTRGEYNEQFF. The rearrangement joins TRBV25-1 to TRBJ2-1; D tentatively fits TRBD1 or TRBD2 (6 bases each). In germline, CDR1 is MGHDK, CDR2 SYGVNS. Trimming took off 7 bases at V and 4 bases at J, with 20 bases between the two ends. This CDR3 spans 16 amino acids.

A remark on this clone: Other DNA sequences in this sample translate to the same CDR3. The CDR3 DNA sequence: TGTGCCTGGATTGAGAGGAACACCGGGGAGCTGTTTTTT. Its translation is CAWIERNTGELFF. The V call is TRBV30, the J call TRBJ2-2; D gene ambiguous. Germline assignment: CDR1 GTSNPN and CDR2 SVGIG (reference sequence). The CDR3 length is 13 residues. V was clipped by 4 bases and J by 1 base, with 7 bases between them. The variable domain in full, completed from reference TRBV30 and TRBJ2-2, reads SQTIHQWPATLVQPVGSPLSLECTVEGTSNPNLYWYRQAAGRGLQLLFYSVGIGQISSEVPQNLSASRPQDRQFILSSKKLLLSDSGFYLCAWIERNTGELFFGEGSRLTVL.